The TCR beta chain under discussion was sequenced for a study of CD4 T cells in relation to SARS-CoV-2 and coronaviruses. Study-level background: Convalescent patients had median age 38.5 years, range about 20 to 80.

Sequencing was performed with immunoSEQ multiplex PCR; in TCRdb, only in-frame clones are kept and a portion is missing. The sample includes some 40,000 clones, over 70% seen only once; the top ten take roughly 22%. V gave up 6 bases and J gave up 6 bases, with 9 bases separating them. The CDR3 loop spans 12 amino acids. The table lists this clone with a count of one. Its antigen is unidentified. The V and J genes are TRBV12-3 or TRBV12-4 and TRBJ1-5; D perhaps matches TRBD1 (5 bases). Sequencing used memory CD4+ T cells from PBMCs, cultured in vitro. The clonotype originates from an adult with COVID-19. CDR3 protein: CASRQGGQPQHF. The DNA for the CDR3 is TGTGCCAGCAGGCAGGGAGGTCAGCCCCAGCATTTT.